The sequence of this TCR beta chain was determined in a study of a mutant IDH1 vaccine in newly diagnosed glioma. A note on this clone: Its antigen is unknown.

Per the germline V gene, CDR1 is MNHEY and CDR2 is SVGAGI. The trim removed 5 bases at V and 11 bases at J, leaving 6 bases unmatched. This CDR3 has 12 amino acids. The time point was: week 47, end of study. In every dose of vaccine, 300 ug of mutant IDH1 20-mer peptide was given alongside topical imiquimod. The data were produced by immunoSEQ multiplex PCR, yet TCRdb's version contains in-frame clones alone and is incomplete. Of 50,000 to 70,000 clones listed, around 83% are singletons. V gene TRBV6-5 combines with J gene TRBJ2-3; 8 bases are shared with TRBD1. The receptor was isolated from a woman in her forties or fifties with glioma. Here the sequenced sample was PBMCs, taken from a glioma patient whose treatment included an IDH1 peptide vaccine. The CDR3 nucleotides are TGTGCCAGCAGTAACCAGGGGGCATTGCAGTATTTT. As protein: CASSNQGALQYF.